The next 24 T cell receptor beta chains were all read from a single sample in a study of blood T cell repertoires in COVID-19 (dated by TCRdb to 2018 to 2020). Library prep was done by the immunoSEQ multiplex PCR assay. TCRdb retrieved this table from immuneACCESS and kept in-frame rearrangements only. Not all clones are present; in checked studies, unresolved V genes account for under half, and no reason is known for the remainder. In all, the sample holds more than 200,000 clones, and over 80% of those were seen once. 2% to 3% of the sample rests with the top ten. The sequenced material came from peripheral blood. These receptors were taken from a woman aged 70-85 years with active or convalescent COVID-19.

The chain carries TRBV7-6 and TRBJ1-2; no firm D call. Trimming stripped 1 base from V and 2 bases from J, with 11 bases between. Germline lookup yields CDR1 SGHVS and CDR2 FNYEAQ. CDR3 length: 15 residues. The CDR3 is CASSLGAPGNYGYTF. CDR3 DNA sequence: TGTGCCAGCAGCTTAGGAGCCCCGGGGAACTATGGCTACACCTTC.

The rearrangement joins TRBV5-1 to TRBJ2-7, with 7 nucleotides matching TRBD2. The CDR3 spans 15 residues. V trimming: 4 bases; J trimming: 6 bases; junction bases outside the gene matches: 13. CDR1 is SGHRS and CDR2 is YFSETQ in the germline V gene. The DNA of the CDR3 is TGCGCCAGCAGCGGAGGGGACTACGCCACCGGCGAGCAGTACTTC. Translation gives CASSGGDYATGEQYF. Using reference TRBV5-1 and TRBJ2-7 for the parts outside the CDR3, the full variable domain is KAGVTQTPRYLIKTRGQQVTLSCSPISGHRSVSWYQQTPGQGLQFLFEYFSETQRNKGNFPGRFSGRQFSNSRSEMNVSTLELGDSALYLCASSGGDYATGEQYFGPGTRLTVT.

The CDR3 bases are TGTGCCAGCATCGGGTACAGGCCCTACGAGCAGTACTTC. Its protein is CASIGYRPYEQYF. The chain recombines TRBV27 with TRBJ2-7; TRBD1 is a possible D gene (5 bases). Trimming cost V 7 bases and J 2 bases, with 12 bases left between them. The CDR3 length is 13 residues. Germline loops: CDR1 MNHEY, CDR2 SMNVEV (reference sequence).

The chain couples TRBV10-3 to TRBJ2-6; TRBD2 might be the D (5 bases). The ends were cut back, 0 bases at V and 2 bases at J, with 11 bases in the middle. This CDR3 is 17 amino acids long. Germline CDR1 and CDR2: ENHRY and SYGVKD. The CDR3 here is CAISESPGNAGANVLTF. The DNA of the CDR3 is TGTGCCATCAGTGAGTCCCCCGGGAACGCTGGGGCCAACGTCCTGACTTTC.

CDR3 sequence reads: CASRPGLTNEKLFF. The CDR3 bases are TGTGCCAGCAGGCCGGGACTTACTAATGAAAAACTGTTTTTT. The chain joins TRBV7-2 to TRBJ1-4; maybe TRBD1 (5 bases). V was clipped by 6 bases and J by 2 bases, with 10 bases between them. CDR3 length: 14 residues. CDR1 is SGHTA, CDR2 FQGNSA, per germline.

The chain has TRBV18 and TRBJ1-2; TRBD1 might be the D (6 bases). Germline loops: CDR1 KGHSH, CDR2 LQKENI. The CDR3 consists of 14 residues. V lost 4 bases and J lost 7, with 16 bases in between. The CDR3 DNA sequence: TGTGCCAGCTCACGGTCCGGGGGGGCCGTTGGCTACACCTTC. Translating it yields CASSRSGGAVGYTF.

The chain links TRBV5-3 to TRBJ2-5, with no clear D. TRBV5-3 is identified as an open reading frame with a role that is uncertain. V was cut by 2 bases and J by 4 bases, with 9 bases left in between. This CDR3 is built from 13 residues. This CDR3 reads CARSFSIRETQYF. The CDR3 DNA reads TGTGCCAGAAGCTTTAGCATTCGAGAGACCCAGTACTTC.

The rearrangement links TRBV9 to TRBJ2-2; 13 bases align to TRBD2. The CDR3 covers 16 residues. The V segment lost 2 bases and the J segment 7 bases; nucleotides outside the gene matches: 5. In germline, CDR1 is SGDLS, CDR2 YYNGEE. CDR3 region: CASSVTSGGANGELFF. The CDR3 DNA reads TGTGCCAGCAGCGTTACTAGCGGGGGGGCGAACGGGGAGCTGTTTTTT.

The gene calls are TRBV11-3 and TRBJ2-1, with 7 nucleotides matching TRBD1. V lost 5 bases, J lost 8 bases, and 9 bases stayed unmatched. This CDR3 comprises 14 residues. Germline lookup yields CDR1 SGHNT and CDR2 YENEEA. CDR3 amino acids: CASSPSGGLDEQFF. The CDR3 DNA reads TGTGCCAGCAGCCCGTCAGGGGGTCTCGATGAGCAGTTCTTC. The entire variable domain, with the rest obtained from reference TRBV11-3 and TRBJ2-1, is as follows: EAGVVQSPRYKIIEKKQPVAFWCNPISGHNTLYWYLQNLGQGPELLIRYENEEAVDDSQLPKDRFSAERLKGVDSTLKIQPAELGDSAVYLCASSPSGGLDEQFFGPGTRLTVL.

The rearrangement links TRBV7-8 to TRBJ1-4; D is perhaps TRBD1 (5 bases). CDR1 is SGHVS, CDR2 FQNEAQ, per germline. The CDR3 is 14 amino acids. V shed 5 bases and J shed 3 bases, with 10 bases lying between them. The CDR3 DNA reads TGTGCCAGCAGCCTCAGACAGCCTAATGAAAAACTGTTTTTT. It is translated as CASSLRQPNEKLFF.

V is TRBV5-1 and J is TRBJ1-2; TRBD1 matches at 8 bases. Germline values: CDR1 SGHRS, CDR2 YFSETQ. CDR3 size: 14 residues. The V gene end was trimmed by 3 bases and the J gene end by 2 bases; junction bases not matched to a gene: 3. The CDR3 sequence is CASSSGGSNYGYTF. The CDR3 DNA follows: TGCGCCAGCAGCTCAGGGGGCTCGAACTATGGCTACACCTTC. The full variable domain, rest sourced from reference TRBV5-1 and TRBJ1-2, is KAGVTQTPRYLIKTRGQQVTLSCSPISGHRSVSWYQQTPGQGLQFLFEYFSETQRNKGNFPGRFSGRQFSNSRSEMNVSTLELGDSALYLCASSSGGSNYGYTFGSGTRLTVV.

V usage is TRBV2 and J usage is TRBJ2-2; 7 bases match TRBD2. V was clipped by 6 bases and J by 5 bases; unmatched bases: 6. This CDR3 has 14 residues. Germline CDR1 and CDR2: SNHLY and FYNNEI. CDR3 nucleotides: TGTGCCAGCAGGGTTCGGGGAGGGACCGGGGAGCTGTTTTTT. The encoded protein is CASRVRGGTGELFF.

The chain uses TRBV11-2 and TRBJ2-2; D is unresolved. CDR3 length equals 13 residues. The V and J ends lost 1 base and 6 bases respectively, with 6 bases between them. Germline assignment: CDR1 SGHAT and CDR2 FQNNGV. This chain's CDR3 is CASSLARPGELFF. DNA for the CDR3: TGTGCCAGCAGCTTAGCGAGGCCCGGGGAGCTGTTTTTT.

The chain recombines TRBV7-9 with TRBJ2-7, with 8 bases that match TRBD1. The germline CDR1 and CDR2 sequences are SEHNR and FQNEAQ (reference sequence). The CDR3 is 14 residues long. Germline trimming cut 3 bases from V and 2 bases from J; bases unmatched to any gene: 3. CDR3 sequence reads: CASSLTGVTYEQYF. CDR3 bases: TGTGCCAGCAGCTTGACAGGGGTCACCTACGAGCAGTACTTC.

The V gene is TRBV6-5, the J gene TRBJ1-2; 8 bases fit TRBD1. The CDR3 consists of 15 residues. Trimming cost V 6 bases and J 0 bases; bases outside gene matches: 6. Germline V lookup: CDR1 MNHEY, CDR2 SVGAGI. The CDR3 is CASRGGTGANYGYTF. CDR3 nucleotides: TGTGCCAGCAGGGGGGGGACAGGAGCTAACTATGGCTACACCTTC.

The rearrangement joins TRBV5-1 to TRBJ2-1, with D perhaps matching TRBD2 (5 bases). With 1 base removed from V and 5 bases from J, the gap between germline ends came to 13 bases. This CDR3 is built from 15 residues. From germline, CDR1 is SGHRS and CDR2 YFSETQ. CDR3 coding DNA: TGCGCCAGCAGCTTGATGTGGGAGTGGAACAATGAGCAGTTCTTC. Amino acid sequence: CASSLMWEWNNEQFF.

The J gene is TRBJ1-6, the V gene TRBV18; TRBD1 is a possible D gene (6 bases). The V and J ends lost 5 bases and 8 bases respectively, with 16 bases between them. The CDR3 extends over 15 amino acids. Germline V gene lookup returns CDR1 KGHSH and CDR2 LQKENI. The DNA of the CDR3 is TGTGCCAGCTCAAGCGGGGGCAGGCGGGATTCACCCCTCCACTTT. It specifies CASSSGGRRDSPLHF.

The chain uses TRBV6-2 or TRBV6-3 and TRBJ2-6; D may be TRBD2 (6 bases). The length of the CDR3 is 15 residues. V lost 6 bases and J 4 bases, leaving 13 bases between the germline ends. Germline loops: CDR1 MNHEY, CDR2 SVGEGT. The CDR3 sequence is CASSETSSGANVLTF. CDR3 nucleotide sequence: TGTGCCAGCAGCGAGACTAGTTCGGGGGCCAACGTCCTGACTTTC.

V usage is TRBV3-1 (or the pseudogene TRBV3-2) and J usage is TRBJ2-7; possible D gene TRBD1, 6 bases. Looked up from germline, CDR1 is LGHDT and CDR2 is YNNKEL (reference sequence). The CDR3 loop spans 14 amino acids. Trimming left V 5 bases short and J 2 bases short, with 13 bases between. CDR3 bases: TGTGCCAGCAGCGGAGACAGGCGTCCCTACGAGCAGTACTTC. Translating gives CASSGDRRPYEQYF.

V gene TRBV6-5 combines with J gene TRBJ1-5; D might be TRBD1 (6 bases). Germline CDR1 MNHEY, CDR2 SVGAGI. The CDR3 runs 13 residues. Trimming pared 7 bases from V and 8 bases from J, leaving 15 bases between. The CDR3 loop reads CASKIRGIEPQHF. CDR3 nucleotide sequence: TGTGCCAGCAAAATCAGGGGAATTGAGCCCCAGCATTTT.

V usage is TRBV6-2 or TRBV6-3 and J usage is TRBJ1-4; TRBD1 agrees at 7 bases. The CDR3 runs 13 residues. CDR1 is MNHEY and CDR2 is SVGEGT in the germline V gene. V was pared by 5 bases and J by 7 bases, with 4 bases of the junction left unmatched. As DNA, the CDR3 is TGTGCCAGCAGTCGAGGGGGCGGTGAAAAACTGTTTTTT. The encoded protein is CASSRGGGEKLFF.

J is TRBJ2-3 and V is TRBV5-6; possible D gene TRBD2, 6 bases. This CDR3 contains 14 residues. The germline CDR1 and CDR2 sequences are SGHDT and YYEEEE. Trimming removed 4 bases at V and 2 bases at J, with 11 bases between. In nucleotides, the CDR3 is TGTGCCAGCAGCCTTAGCGGAAACACAGATACGCAGTATTTT. Its protein product is CASSLSGNTDTQYF. The variable domain in full, with the rest retrieved from reference TRBV5-6 and TRBJ2-3, is DAGVTQSPTHLIKTRGQQVTLRCSPKSGHDTVSWYQQALGQGPQFIFQYYEEEERQRGNFPDRFSGHQFPNYSSELNVNALLLGDSALYLCASSLSGNTDTQYFGPGTRLTVL.

V is TRBV7-9 and J is TRBJ2-2; D possibly corresponds to TRBD2 (5 bases). The CDR3 spans 16 residues. Germline V gene sequence: CDR1 SEHNR, CDR2 FQNEAQ (reference sequence). Between the trimmed V and J ends, which lost 6 bases and 4 bases, there was a span of 18 bases. The CDR3 nucleotides read TGTGCCAGCAGACAAACCCCAAAGGCGGGCACCGGGGAGCTGTTTTTT. Protein: CASRQTPKAGTGELFF.

This chain links TRBV11-2 with TRBJ2-3; 7 nucleotides line up with TRBD2. This CDR3 has 13 residues. CDR1 SGHAT and CDR2 FQNNGV come from the germline V gene. Trimming took 7 bases from V and 6 from J; bases not matched to a gene: 7. CDR3 protein: CASTRAGRDTQYF. Here the CDR3 DNA reads TGTGCCAGCACCCGAGCCGGGAGGGATACGCAGTATTTT. Full variable domain (missing parts from reference TRBV11-2 and TRBJ2-3): EAGVAQSPRYKIIEKRQSVAFWCNPISGHATLYWYQQILGQGPKLLIQFQNNGVVDDSQLPKDRFSAERLKGVDSTLKIQPAKLEDSAVYLCASTRAGRDTQYFGPGTRLTVL.